This TCR beta chain was retrieved from a study of regulatory T cells in long-lasting Graves disease. Overall study context: Recently diagnosed Graves' patients had received antithyroid drugs for under 3 months. The study's findings and limits: It was in persistent disease that TRBV28, TRBJ1-2 and TRBJ2-5 were favored.

There are 12 residues in the CDR3. The ends were cut back, 5 bases at V and 11 bases at J, with 15 bases in the middle. Germline assignment: CDR1 MNHEY and CDR2 SMNVEV (reference sequence). With respect to this clonotype: Antigen unknown. A read error likely explains this, since a far larger clone differs by one base.

Assembly of TCR beta libraries relied on iRepertoire HTBI primers together with Arm-PCR of CDR3 regions. Each CDR3 protein gets one entry after TCRdb re-called the multiplex PCR reads with MiXCR. The sample has roughly 560,000 distinct CDR3 sequences, about 12% seen once; the top ten hold more than 8%. Specified time point: newly diagnosed GD, antithyroid drugs for less than 3 months. PBMCs were the source of the RNA used for TCR sequencing. This sample also appeared in a second study, on T cells in Graves' hyperthyroidism and ophthalmopathy.

Sample: peripheral blood mononuclear cells (PBMCs), taken at new diagnosis, from a patient treated with antithyroid drugs. V gene TRBV27 combines with J gene TRBJ1-1, with D possibly matching TRBD1 (6 bases). The receptor was isolated from a woman in her twenties or thirties with Graves disease. This chain's CDR3 is CASSDYGGGAFF. The CDR3 nucleotides read TGTGCCAGCAGTGATTACGGAGGGGGGGCTTTCTTT.